This T cell receptor (beta chain) was observed in a study of identifying expanded T cells in peripheral blood. During the collection period, no donor immune events like infections were recorded. Germline assignment: CDR1 SGHKS and CDR2 YYEKEE (reference sequence). The V and J ends lost 1 base and 0 bases respectively, with 13 bases between them. CDR3 length: 16 residues. Overall study findings and caveats: Differentially abundant clones: roughly 1.3 between replicates, roughly 16 at around 2 weeks, less than 25 at four. Variance in clone template counts between approximately 2-week samples significantly increased with total template count across all healthy donors.

Profiled with immunoSEQ multiplex PCR; TCRdb holds only in-frame clones, not every one. The profile shows about 120,000 clones, more than 80% of them singletons. Regarding this clone: The target antigen is unknown.

The V gene is TRBV5-5, the J gene TRBJ2-5; D is perhaps TRBD2 (7 bases). The clonotype comes from a person aged 18 to 70 in good health. The sequencing input was blood. CDR3 protein: CASSLFGGGHQETQYF. Here the CDR3 DNA reads TGTGCCAGCAGCTTGTTTGGCGGGGGCCACCAAGAGACCCAGTACTTC.